Below are 9 T cell receptor beta chains sequenced from a single sample in a study of cytomegalovirus exposure and HLA in healthy donors. Researchers ran the PCR with 60 Vbeta and 13 Jbeta primers. Sequencing was performed with immunoSEQ multiplex PCR; in TCRdb, only in-frame clones are kept and a portion is missing. The sample contains about 190,000 clones, roughly four fifths of which appear only once. Sequencing was carried out using PBMCs. Every receptor here comes from a woman in her 30s in good health and CMV-seropositive.

The chain has TRBV28 and TRBJ1-1; tentatively, D is TRBD1 (6 bases). Trimming cost V 2 bases and J 11 bases, with 12 bases left between them. Germline V gene sequence: CDR1 MDHEN, CDR2 SYDVKM. The CDR3 consists of 12 residues. CDR3 in DNA: TGTGCCAGCAGTTTACCCGGACAGAAGGCTTTCTTT. It encodes CASSLPGQKAFF.

The chain has TRBV28 and TRBJ1-1; the D gene is possibly TRBD1 (5 bases). V lost 3 bases and J 5 bases, leaving 13 bases between the germline ends. The CDR3 runs 14 residues. In germline, CDR1 is MDHEN, CDR2 SYDVKM. The DNA of the CDR3 is TGTGCCAGCAGTTTGTTACAGGTCCGAACTGAAGCTTTCTTT. It translates to CASSLLQVRTEAFF. Supplemented by reference TRBV28 and TRBJ1-1, the full variable domain reads DVKVTQSSRYLVKRTGEKVFLECVQDMDHENMFWYRQDPGLGLRLIYFSYDVKMKEKGDIPEGYSVSREKKERFSLILESASTNQTSMYLCASSLLQVRTEAFFGQGTRLTVV.

The V gene is TRBV13, the J gene TRBJ2-1; 10 bases line up with TRBD2. With 5 bases clipped from V and 7 bases from J, the junction kept 8 bases outside the gene matches. This CDR3 comprises 15 residues. Germline CDR1 and CDR2: PRHDT and FYEKMQ (reference sequence). The CDR3 coding sequence is TGTGCCAGCAGCCCAGGACTAGCGGAGGGGAATGAGCAGTTCTTC. Translation: CASSPGLAEGNEQFF.

This chain uses TRBV28 with TRBJ2-2; 9 bases agree with TRBD2. The junction had 12 bases not matched to a gene; V was cut back by 5 bases and J by 5 bases. The germline CDR1 and CDR2 sequences are MDHEN and SYDVKM. CDR3 size: 17 residues. In DNA form, the CDR3 reads TGTGCCAGCAGTCCGTCGGGTCGAGCGGGAGGAACCGGGGAGCTGTTTTTT. It yields the protein CASSPSGRAGGTGELFF.

The table lists this clone with a few counts. The V and J genes are TRBV28 and TRBJ1-1, with D possibly matching TRBD1 (5 bases). Germline values: CDR1 MDHEN, CDR2 SYDVKM. V was trimmed by 4 bases and J by 0 bases, leaving 12 bases between them. The CDR3 spans 15 residues. CDR3 sequence: CASSSLTEVNTEAFF. CDR3 nucleotides: TGTGCCAGCAGTTCCCTGACAGAAGTGAACACTGAAGCTTTCTTT.

V and J are TRBV11-3 and TRBJ2-1, with 16 bases fitting TRBD2. Germline trimming cut 4 bases from V and 12 bases from J; bases unmatched to any gene: 9. This CDR3 comprises 16 residues. CDR1 and CDR2 from the germline V gene are SGHNT and YENEEA. CDR3 region: CASSSGTSGRAGGQFF. CDR3 nucleotides: TGTGCCAGCAGCTCCGGGACTAGCGGGAGGGCCGGTGGGCAGTTCTTC.

The J gene is TRBJ2-5, the V gene TRBV5-1, with D maybe TRBD1 (6 bases). The length of the CDR3 is 14 residues. Germline CDR1 and CDR2: SGHRS and YFSETQ. The V and J ends lost 1 base and 3 bases respectively, with 10 bases between them. Here the CDR3 DNA reads TGCGCCAGCAGCTTGAAGGGGGTTAAAGAGACCCAGTACTTC. As protein: CASSLKGVKETQYF.

This chain uses TRBV4-2 with TRBJ2-1, with a possible D match to TRBD2 (5 bases). The CDR3 sequence is 18 residues long. Germline CDR1 and CDR2: LGHNA and YNFKEQ. V lost 4 bases, J lost 4 bases, and 23 bases lay in between. CDR3 coding DNA: TGTGCCAGCAGCCGACTCGTCGCGGACTCAGACCAATACAATGAGCAGTTCTTC. Its protein product is CASSRLVADSDQYNEQFF.

This clone occurred a few times. The chain uses TRBV19 and TRBJ2-4; weak D call: TRBD1 (6 bases). The germline V gene has CDR1 LNHDA and CDR2 SQIVND (reference sequence). V lost 1 base and J lost 6, with 16 bases in between. This CDR3 contains 16 residues. The CDR3 region is CASSIGDGGGGNIQYF. In DNA, the CDR3 is TGTGCCAGTAGTATAGGCGATGGGGGCGGCGGAAACATTCAGTACTTC.